What follows describes a single TCR beta chain. The data were obtained in a study of blood T cell repertoires in COVID-19. As for the study in general: Samples representing acute and convalescent COVID-19 were sourced from the United States, Italy and Spain. The analysed material was cDNA or gDNA that came from T cells, B-cell-depleted T cells, or PBMCs.

With 0 bases clipped from V and 0 bases from J, the junction kept 7 bases outside the gene matches. The CDR3 is 17 amino acids. Germline values: CDR1 SGHRS, CDR2 YFSETQ. In the original analysis: Quantification of nucleated cells was approximated via reference gene primer amplification. Produced via immunoSEQ multiplex PCR; TCRdb's table is partial and in-frame only. The V and J calls and clone size come from that table; D and trimming were worked out from the DNA. This table has about 210,000 clones, about nine tenths appearing once. The sequenced material came from peripheral blood. The chain has TRBV5-1 and TRBJ1-1, with TRBD1 matching over 8 bases. The sequence was collected from a man in his forties with acute or convalescent COVID-19. Here the CDR3 reads CASSLGSGGGMNTEAFF. The CDR3, as DNA: TGCGCCAGCAGCTTGGGATCAGGGGGCGGGATGAACACTGAAGCTTTCTTT.